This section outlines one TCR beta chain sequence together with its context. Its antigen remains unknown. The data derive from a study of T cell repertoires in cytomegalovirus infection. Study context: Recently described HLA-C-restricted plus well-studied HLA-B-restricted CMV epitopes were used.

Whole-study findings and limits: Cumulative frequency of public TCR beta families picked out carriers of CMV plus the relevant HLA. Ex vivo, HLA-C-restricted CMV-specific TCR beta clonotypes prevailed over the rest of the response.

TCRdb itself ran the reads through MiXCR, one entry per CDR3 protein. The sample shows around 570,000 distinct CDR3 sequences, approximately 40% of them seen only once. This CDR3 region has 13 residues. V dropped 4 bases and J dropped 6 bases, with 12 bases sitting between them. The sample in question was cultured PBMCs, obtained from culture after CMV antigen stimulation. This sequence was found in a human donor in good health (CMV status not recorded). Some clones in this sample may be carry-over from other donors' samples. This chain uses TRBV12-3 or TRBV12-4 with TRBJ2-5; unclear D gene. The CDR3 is CASSWLSLKTQYF. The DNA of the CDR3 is TGTGCCAGCAGTTGGCTCTCACTAAAGACCCAGTACTTC.